Described below is a single TCR beta chain sequence and its context. This clonotype was seen many times. Its antigen specificity is not known. No clone much larger than this one lies a single base away; base qualities are absent. V sheds 1 base and J sheds 11 bases, leaving 20 bases between their ends. For CDR1 and CDR2, the germline V gene lists LGHNT and FRNRAP. The CDR3 numbers 15 residues from cysteine through phenylalanine. The only DNA kept is the CDR3, 45 bases in frame from the first base. The data stem from a study of T cell repertoires in cytomegalovirus infection (dated by TCRdb to the late 2010s). About the study as a whole: Donor HLA type was relevant to the analysis, because carriage of CMV infection together with the matching HLA type was indicated by public TCR beta signatures.

Study-level results and caveats: In both this cohort and an independent roughly 360-donor cohort, the cumulative frequency of public TCR beta family members distinguished carriers of CMV infection plus the relevant HLA type. The ex vivo response was dominated by HLA-C-restricted CMV-specific TCR beta clonotypes, and the single most frequent clonotype in two of eight donors was supplied by these HLA-C-restricted clonotypes.

Reads for this sample came from an Illumina HiSeq 1500. Using fastp at Q25 and MiXCR, TCRdb reprocessed the public reads and kept productive beta chains. Rows with a matching CDR3 protein are joined into one entry that keeps the most common DNA and genes. Recorded for this sample are around 250,000 distinct CDR3 sequences; over 15% of them occurred a single time. Of the sample, less than 60% falls within the top ten clones. Sequencing was performed on CD8+ T cells from PBMCs. This sequence originates from a human donor in good health (CMV status not recorded). Some clones in this sample may be carry-over from other donors' samples. The V gene is TRBV12-5 and the J gene is TRBJ1-1; 5 matching bases give a weak D call of TRBD1. The sequenced DNA: TGTGCTAGTGGTTTGGGAAGTACTGCGGGGGGACGTGCTTTCTTT. This sequence encodes CASGLGSTAGGRAFF.